This T cell receptor beta chain was captured in a study of cytomegalovirus exposure and HLA in healthy donors. In the PCR, 60 Vbeta and 13 Jbeta primers were used. Profiled with immunoSEQ multiplex PCR; TCRdb holds only in-frame clones, not every one. This table holds 150,000 to 200,000 clones, about 88% found once. Only one count was recorded for this clone. The antigen is undetermined. Broader study findings: Three CMV-associated chains were confirmed in vitro to be specific for CMV antigens. A later analysis reported that several of the most significant clusters appeared to be linked to common viral pathogens, among them Epstein-Barr virus. A later analysis reportedly found fewer N-insertions in an Asian-associated ancestry cluster than the approximately 670-donor mean. A previous analysis found most TCR beta V segments productive roughly 87% or roughly 30% of the time.

The clonotype was recovered from a woman between 18 and 29 years old in good health and CMV-seronegative. The sequencing input was PBMCs.

The CDR3 nucleotides are TGTGCCAGCTCGGACAGGGGGCGGAGCGGGGAGCTGTTTTTT. This codes for CASSDRGRSGELFF. The chain links TRBV6-6 to TRBJ2-2; 11 bases are a match to TRBD1. Per the germline V gene, CDR1 is MNHNY and CDR2 is SVGAGI (reference sequence). There are 14 residues in the CDR3. V lost 8 bases, J lost 7 bases, and 6 bases stayed unmatched.